A selection of T cell receptor beta chains follows, all from one sample in a study of beta chain features in type 1 diabetes. Profiling relied on immunoSEQ multiplex PCR, and the TCRdb table lists in-frame clones only, not all of them. The sample lists hundreds of thousands of clones; 15% to 17% were seen once. Sequencing was done on a sample of naive CD4+ T cells from blood. The receptors were gathered from a man between 18 and 29 years old in good health. Both conserved end residues are part of each CDR3. The D gene is left open where the match is weak. Some rows mark clone size as missing; the rest say once, few, many or name a class of expanded clone.

d_call	v_call	j_call	clone_size	cdr3_nt	cdr3_aa
.	TRBV28	TRBJ1-5	few	TGTGCCAGCAGCCGAGCTCAGACAGGCCAGCATTTT	CASSRAQTGQHF
TRBD1	TRBV6-6	TRBJ1-1	few	TGTGCCAGCAGTCCTCAGGGGGCGTTTCCTGAAGCTTTCTTT	CASSPQGAFPEAFF
.	TRBV29-1	TRBJ2-5	few	TGCAGCGTTGCGGGTTTGGAGACCCAGTACTTC	CSVAGLETQYF
.	TRBV11-3	TRBJ2-2	.	TGTGCCAGCAGCTTAGTTGTGGCCGGGGAGCTGTTTTTT	CASSLVVAGELFF
.	TRBV7-2	TRBJ1-5	.	TGTGCCAGCAGCATGTTATGGGGCAATCAGCCCCAGCATTTT	CASSMLWGNQPQHF
TRBD2	TRBV7-9	TRBJ2-7	.	TGTGCCAGCAGCTTAGTCGGGAGGAAGAACGAGCAGTACTTC	CASSLVGRKNEQYF
.	TRBV28	TRBJ1-2	.	TGTGCCAGCAGTTCGACAAGGGGAAACTATGGCTACACCTTC	CASSSTRGNYGYTF
TRBD1	TRBV5-4	TRBJ1-2	once	TGTGCCAGCAGCTCCGCCGGGACAGGGGATAACTATGGCTACACCTTC	CASSSAGTGDNYGYTF
.	TRBV6-5	TRBJ2-3	.	TGTGCCAGCACCCATGGTCGGGGCGCAACAGATACGCAGTATTTT	CASTHGRGATDTQYF
TRBD1	TRBV18	TRBJ1-4	few	TGTGCCAGCCAGCGGGACAGTGTAGAAAAACTGTTTTTT	CASQRDSVEKLFF
TRBD2	TRBV27	TRBJ2-3	.	TGTGCCAGCAGTCTCGGACTAGCGGCAAGCACAGATACGCAGTATTTT	CASSLGLAASTDTQYF
TRBD1	TRBV18	TRBJ1-5	.	TGTGCCAGCTCACCGGACAGGGGAGTATCTCAGCCCCAGCATTTT	CASSPDRGVSQPQHF
TRBD1	TRBV6-5	TRBJ2-7	.	TGTGCCAGCAGTTACCCAGGACAGGCGAGGAACGAGCAGTACTTC	CASSYPGQARNEQYF
.	TRBV19	TRBJ2-1	few	TGTGCCAGTAGTGGGGGACGTACCTCCTACAATGAGCAGTTCTTC	CASSGGRTSYNEQFF
.	TRBV15	TRBJ2-7	.	TGTGCCACCAGCAGAGCCCCTACTCAGGGGTACGAGCAGTACTTC	CATSRAPTQGYEQYF
TRBD2	TRBV7-7	TRBJ2-1	many	TGTGCTAGCAGTCATCAGCGGGGGAAGCAGTTCTTC	CASSHQRGKQFF
.	TRBV7-2	TRBJ2-5	.	TGTGCCAGCAGCTCCCCCCGGGAGACCCAGTACTTC	CASSSPRETQYF
TRBD1	TRBV9	TRBJ2-7	few	TGTGCCAGCAGCGTAAGGACAGGGAACTCCTACGAGCAGTACTTC	CASSVRTGNSYEQYF
.	TRBV4-1	TRBJ2-3	few	TGCGCCAGCAGCCAAGCTTCCGGGAGCACAGATACGCAGTATTTT	CASSQASGSTDTQYF
TRBD1	TRBV27	TRBJ1-4	.	TGTGCCAGCAGTCTGCGGACAGGGCATAATGAAAAACTGTTTTTT	CASSLRTGHNEKLFF
.	TRBV4-1	TRBJ2-3	few	TGCGCCAGCAGCCGAGGAGACAGATCTAGCACAGATACGCAGTATTTT	CASSRGDRSSTDTQYF
.	TRBV6-1	TRBJ1-2	.	TGTGCCAGCAGTGGACCGGGCCCCGTCGCAGGTGGCTACACCTTC	CASSGPGPVAGGYTF
TRBD2	TRBV6-4	TRBJ2-1	.	TGTGCCAGCAGTGACACCCTAGCGGCGTACAATGAGCAGTTCTTC	CASSDTLAAYNEQFF
.	TRBV20-1	TRBJ1-2	few	TGCAGTGCTCCAGGGAACTATGGCTACACCTTC	CSAPGNYGYTF
.	TRBV18	TRBJ2-3	few	TGTGCCAGCTCACCACTTCAGGGGCGCGACCCAGATACGCAGTATTTT	CASSPLQGRDPDTQYF
.	TRBV5-1	TRBJ1-2	.	TGCGCCAGCAGCTCCAGCTTCAACATTGTCACAGGGATGGATAACTATGGCTACACCTTC	CASSSSFNIVTGMDNYGYTF
TRBD2	TRBV14	TRBJ2-3	few	TGTGCCAGCAGCCAAGACCGCGGGAGTGGGCCAGATACGCAGTATTTT	CASSQDRGSGPDTQYF
TRBD1	TRBV5-4	TRBJ1-4	.	TGTGCCAGCGGACCGGGACAGCCTAATGAAAAACTGTTTTTT	CASGPGQPNEKLFF
.	TRBV5-1	TRBJ2-7	few	TGCGCCAGCAGCCCGGGTGCCTACGAGCAGTACTTC	CASSPGAYEQYF
TRBD1	TRBV29-1	TRBJ2-5	few	TGCAGCGTGTGGGACAGGGAGGTAGAGACCCAGTACTTC	CSVWDREVETQYF
.	TRBV29-1	TRBJ2-3	few	TGCAGCGTTGAAAGTCTGGGGCAGTATTTT	CSVESLGQYF
TRBD1	TRBV30	TRBJ1-1	.	TGTGCCTGGAGGAACAGGGGAAGCACTGAAGCTTTCTTT	CAWRNRGSTEAFF
.	TRBV4-3	TRBJ2-7	few	TGCGCCAGCAGCCAAGCGAGTTTCGGACCTCAGCCCTACGAGCAGTACTTC	CASSQASFGPQPYEQYF
TRBD2	TRBV7-2	TRBJ2-3	few	TGTGCCAGCAGCTGGGGACTAGCGGGAGCAGATACGCAGTATTTT	CASSWGLAGADTQYF
TRBD1	TRBV10-3	TRBJ2-5	many	TGTGCCACGAGACAGGGGCCGGAGACCCAGTACTTC	CATRQGPETQYF